Each of the 27 T cell receptor beta chains below was sequenced from the same sample in a study of Graves' ophthalmopathy and Graves' hyperthyroidism. Transcripts of RNA were the source for amplifying TCR beta CDR3 regions. RT-PCR with HTBI primers came first, then second-round multiplex PCR. TCRdb redid the calling of the multiplex PCR reads with MiXCR, one entry per CDR3 protein. Here the sample spans about 550,000 distinct CDR3 sequences, about 35% being singletons. The sequenced sample consisted of peripheral blood or thyroid tissue (not recorded which). These receptors came from an adult man with Graves' hyperthyroidism.

This clonotype was seen many times. The V gene is TRBV2, the J gene TRBJ1-6; a weak D match, TRBD1 (6 bases). The V end was cut by 6 bases, the J end by 1 base, with 10 bases between. Per the germline V gene, CDR1 is SNHLY and CDR2 is FYNNEI. This CDR3 comprises 15 residues. CDR3 nucleotide sequence: TGTGCCAGCAGAGAACAGGGTTCCTATAATTCACCCCTCCACTTT. Its translation: CASREQGSYNSPLHF.

In this sample, this clonotype turned up many times. The chain combines TRBV12-3 or TRBV12-4 with TRBJ2-5; 7 nucleotides line up with TRBD1. The CDR3 contains 14 residues. Trimming took 6 bases from V and 5 from J; bases not matched to a gene: 9. CDR3 protein: CASSPGQPVETQYF. Written as DNA, the CDR3 is TGTGCCAGCAGCCCGGGACAGCCGGTGGAGACCCAGTACTTC.

A few counts support this clonotype. The gene calls are TRBV7-3 and TRBJ2-7, with 7 bases matching TRBD2. The V segment lost 6 bases and the J segment 6 bases; nucleotides outside the gene matches: 11. Per germline, CDR1 SGHTA and CDR2 FQGTGA. The CDR3 contains 14 residues. The CDR3 loop reads CASSFFRTSREQYF. The CDR3 DNA is TGTGCCAGCAGTTTCTTTAGGACTAGTCGCGAGCAGTACTTC.

The CDR3 DNA sequence: TGTGCCACCAGTGATTCTGGGGCTGAGAACACCGGGGAGCTGTTTTTT. Encoded protein: CATSDSGAENTGELFF. This chain joins TRBV24-1 and TRBJ2-2; perhaps TRBD1 as D (5 bases). The CDR3 has 16 residues. CDR1 is KGHDR, CDR2 SFDVKD, per germline. The V and J ends lost 2 bases and 1 base respectively, with 10 bases between them.

This clonotype was seen ten or more times. The chain is built from TRBV24-1 and TRBJ1-5; TRBD1 matches 7 bases. The V and J ends lost 4 bases and 5 bases, in that order; junction bases with no gene match: 7. The CDR3 has 15 amino acids. CDR1 is KGHDR and CDR2 is SFDVKD in the germline V gene. CDR3 nucleotides: TGTGCCACCAGTGACCCACGACAGGGCCATCAGCCCCAGCATTTT. This translates into CATSDPRQGHQPQHF.

This clonotype was seen a single time. The chain combines TRBV10-3 with TRBJ1-1; D may be TRBD1 (5 bases). The CDR3 loop spans 15 amino acids. Trimming pared 4 bases from V and 3 bases from J, leaving 15 bases between. Germline-derived CDR1 and CDR2 are ENHRY and SYGVKD. The DNA of the CDR3 is TGTGCCATCAGTGGTTCAGGGTCTGGCTACACTGAAGCTTTCTTT. Amino acid sequence: CAISGSGSGYTEAFF.

In this sample, this clonotype turned up many times. V and J are TRBV6-5 and TRBJ1-2, with 8 bases identical to TRBD1. This CDR3 spans 14 amino acids. The germline V gene has CDR1 MNHEY and CDR2 SVGAGI. V gave up 5 bases and J gave up 8 bases; unmatched junction bases: 10. CDR3 in DNA: TGTGCCAGCAGTAACCGAGGACAGGGACGGGGCTACACCTTC. Translating gives CASSNRGQGRGYTF.

The J gene is TRBJ1-3, the V gene TRBV6-5; no firm D call. Trimming stripped 7 bases from V and 3 bases from J, with 16 bases between. Germline V gene data show CDR1 as MNHEY and CDR2 as SVGAGI. The CDR3 is 15 amino acids. The CDR3 here is CASNLGGQNGNTIYF. Here the CDR3 DNA reads TGTGCCAGCAATTTAGGAGGGCAGAATGGAAACACCATATATTTT.

On this clonotype itself: Mismatch with germline at one junction end may stem from a read error. The chain combines TRBV2 with TRBJ2-7, with D possibly TRBD2 on 5 matching bases. Germline assignment: CDR1 SNHLY and CDR2 FYNNEI. This CDR3 has 15 amino acids. CDR3 nucleotide sequence: TGTGCCAGCAGTCAGAAAATAGCGAGTGTTTACGGGCAGTACTTC. Translating it yields CASSQKIASVYGQYF.

The chain links TRBV24-1 to TRBJ2-7; D may be TRBD1 (6 bases). CDR1 and CDR2 from the germline V gene are KGHDR and SFDVKD. V lost 7 bases to trimming and J lost 7 bases, with 22 bases between them. The CDR3 runs 15 residues. In DNA, the CDR3 is TGTGCCACCAGACCCACAGGGTATGGGGACAATGAGCAGTACTTC. It is translated as CATRPTGYGDNEQYF.

The V call is TRBV12-3 or TRBV12-4, the J call TRBJ1-6; possible D gene TRBD1, 5 bases. V lost 5 bases and J 3 bases, leaving 17 bases between the germline ends. The CDR3 runs 17 residues. This CDR3 is CASSKRRGLNYNSPLHF. CDR3 sequence (DNA): TGTGCCAGCAGTAAAAGGCGGGGACTGAACTATAATTCACCCCTCCACTTT.

The sample holds a few counts of this clonotype. With a much larger clone just one base away, this may be a read error. The V call is TRBV24-1, the J call TRBJ2-2, with no clear D. This CDR3 is built from 12 residues. The germline V gene encodes CDR1 KGHDR and CDR2 SFDVKD. The V end was cut by 5 bases, the J end by 3 bases, with 3 bases between. CDR3: CATSGDTGELFF. The CDR3 coding sequence is TGTGCCACCAGTGGGGACACCGGGGAGCTGTTTTTT.

This clonotype was seen a few times. The V and J genes are TRBV30 and TRBJ1-6; D is possibly TRBD1 (5 bases). The CDR3 spans 15 residues. The ends were cut back, 2 bases at V and 0 bases at J, with 8 bases in the middle. CDR1 is GTSNPN and CDR2 is SVGIG in the germline V gene (reference sequence). The CDR3: CAWSWGSSYNSPLHF. The CDR3 DNA reads as TGTGCCTGGAGTTGGGGCAGCTCCTATAATTCACCCCTCCACTTT.

This clonotype was seen only a few times. CDR3 nucleotide sequence: TGTGCCAGCAGTTTATTGACCCGATCGGGGGGAAACACCATATATTTT. It encodes CASSLLTRSGGNTIYF. The chain links TRBV12-3 or TRBV12-4 to TRBJ1-3; D not resolved. The V and J ends lost 2 bases and 4 bases respectively, with 15 bases between them. This CDR3 spans 16 amino acids.

V usage is TRBV24-1 and J usage is TRBJ1-5; no definite D call. Germline V gene sequence: CDR1 KGHDR, CDR2 SFDVKD. This CDR3 has 13 amino acids. DNA of the CDR3: TGTGCTAGAGATTCGCTCCCAAATCAGCCCCAGCATTTT. It yields the protein CARDSLPNQPQHF.

This chain uses TRBV6-5 with TRBJ2-3; TRBD1 agrees at 10 bases. Looked up from germline, CDR1 is MNHEY and CDR2 is SVGAGI. The CDR3 is made up of 16 amino acids. Trimming removed 6 bases from V and 4 bases from J; junction bases left unmatched: 10. In DNA form, the CDR3 reads TGTGCCAGCAGCAGAAGGACAGGGGGGTACGCAGATACGCAGTATTTT. Amino acids: CASSRRTGGYADTQYF.

On this clonotype itself: A much larger clonotype is one base distant, so this may be a read error. The chain combines TRBV7-9 with TRBJ2-7, with 9 bases that match TRBD1. The CDR3 has 14 residues. V was pared by 4 bases and J by 6 bases, with 7 bases of the junction left unmatched. Germline V CDR1 and CDR2: SEHNR, FQNEAQ (reference sequence). CDR3 sequence (DNA): TGTGCCAGCAGCTGGGACAGGGCCTCAAGCGAGCAGTACTTC. This translates into CASSWDRASSEQYF.

In regard to this clonotype: A much larger clonotype is one base distant, so this may be a read error. The chain joins TRBV19 to TRBJ1-2; no reliable D call. The V gene's germline CDR1 is LNHDA and CDR2 SQIVND (reference sequence). CDR3 size: 16 residues. The germline V and J ends were trimmed by 7 bases and 6 bases, with 24 bases remaining between them. In DNA, the CDR3 is TGTGCCAGTATACCACCCCGGAAGGGTTGTAGCGATGGCTACACCTTC. Translated, it gives CASIPPRKGCSDGYTF.

The genes are TRBV7-9 and TRBJ2-7, with 7 bases matching TRBD1. CDR1 is SEHNR, CDR2 FQNEAQ, per germline (reference sequence). This CDR3 has 16 residues. V shed 4 bases and J 7 bases; nucleotides not matched to a gene: 16. The CDR3 DNA is TGTGCCAGCAGCTACCGACAGGGCTCGAACACCGGGGAGCAGTACTTC. Encoded protein: CASSYRQGSNTGEQYF. Together with reference TRBV7-9 and TRBJ2-7, the CDR3 gives the full variable domain: DTGVSQNPRHKITKRGQNVTFRCDPISEHNRLYWYRQTLGQGPEFLTYFQNEAQLEKSRLLSDRFSAERPKGSFSTLEIQRTEQGDSAMYLCASSYRQGSNTGEQYFGPGTRLTVT.

The chain has TRBV24-1 and TRBJ2-7, with D unresolved. TRBJ2-1 explains the end of the DNA better; the J call may be wrong. CDR1 and CDR2 (germline): KGHDR, SFDVKD. This CDR3 is 12 amino acids long. In DNA, the CDR3 is TGTGCCACCAGTTCCGTCTACAATGAGCAGTTCTTC. This sequence encodes CATSSVYNEQFF.

V gene TRBV24-1 combines with J gene TRBJ2-7, with D possibly matching TRBD2 (6 bases). The ends were cut back, 5 bases at V and 7 bases at J, with 11 bases in the middle. Germline values: CDR1 KGHDR, CDR2 SFDVKD. The CDR3 is made up of 12 amino acids. CDR3 in DNA: TGTGCCACCAGTGTTCCAAGCGGGGAGCAGTACTTC. This codes for CATSVPSGEQYF.

V usage is TRBV29-1 and J usage is TRBJ1-2; a weak D match, TRBD1 (5 bases). The germline gives CDR1 SQVTM, CDR2 ANQGSEA. V gave up 8 bases and J gave up 5 bases, with 12 bases separating them. The CDR3 consists of 11 residues. The CDR3 nucleotides are TGCAGCCGGACACCTGTATATGGCTACACCTTC. It yields the protein CSRTPVYGYTF.

This sequence joins TRBV10-3 and TRBJ1-3, with TRBD1 identical over 7 bases. After removal of 10 bases from V and 7 bases from J, the junction contained 7 bases not matched to a gene. The CDR3 extends over 12 amino acids. Germline CDR1 ENHRY, CDR2 SYGVKD. The CDR3 DNA follows: TGTGCCACGCCTTTGACAGGGAACACCATATATTTT. This encodes CATPLTGNTIYF.

This chain links TRBV5-4 with TRBJ2-2; either TRBD1 or TRBD2 may fit D (6 bases each). The CDR3 sequence is 16 residues long. V lost 4 bases, J lost 4 bases, and 17 bases lay in between. The germline CDR1 and CDR2 sequences are SGHNT and YYREEE (reference sequence). The CDR3 region has the DNA TGTGCCAGCAGCCTGAACGGGGGCCTTAGCACCGGGGAGCTGTTTTTT. Translated: CASSLNGGLSTGELFF.

This clonotype occurred many times. This CDR3 is CATSRAGVSSYEQYF. CDR3 sequence (DNA): TGTGCCACCAGCAGAGCAGGGGTAAGCTCCTACGAGCAGTACTTC. The V and J genes are TRBV15 and TRBJ2-7, with a tentative D call TRBD1 (6 bases). CDR1 is LNHNV and CDR2 is YYDKDF in the germline V gene (reference sequence). The CDR3 extends over 15 amino acids. Trimming shortened V by 1 base and J by 0 bases, and 10 bases separated the two germline ends.

The J gene is TRBJ2-7, the V gene TRBV5-5, with D uncertain. There are 17 residues in the CDR3. With 0 bases removed from V and 7 bases from J, the gap between germline ends came to 23 bases. Germline CDR1 SGHKS, CDR2 YYEKEE (reference sequence). The CDR3 DNA reads as TGTGCCAGCAGCTTGGGTGTTCGCGGTCGGTCCTACAATGAGCAGTACTTC. Translation gives CASSLGVRGRSYNEQYF.

This clonotype was detected ten times or more. The chain uses TRBV20-1 and TRBJ1-6; D is unresolved. The CDR3 is 14 amino acids. V lost 3 bases and J lost 0, with 6 bases in between. Germline loops: CDR1 DFQATT, CDR2 SNEGSKA (reference sequence). The CDR3 protein is CSASLSSYNSPLHF. CDR3 nucleotide sequence: TGCAGTGCTAGTCTGAGCTCCTATAATTCACCCCTCCACTTT.